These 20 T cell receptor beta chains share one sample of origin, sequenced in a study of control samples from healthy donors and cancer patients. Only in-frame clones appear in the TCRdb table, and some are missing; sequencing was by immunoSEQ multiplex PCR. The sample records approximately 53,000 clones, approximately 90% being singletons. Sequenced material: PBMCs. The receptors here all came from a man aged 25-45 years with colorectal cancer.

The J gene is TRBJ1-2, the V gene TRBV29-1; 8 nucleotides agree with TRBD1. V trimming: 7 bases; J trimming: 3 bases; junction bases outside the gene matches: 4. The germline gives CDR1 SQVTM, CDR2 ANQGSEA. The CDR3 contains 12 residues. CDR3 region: CSAGQGYYGYTF. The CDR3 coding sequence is TGCAGCGCCGGACAGGGTTACTATGGCTACACCTTC.

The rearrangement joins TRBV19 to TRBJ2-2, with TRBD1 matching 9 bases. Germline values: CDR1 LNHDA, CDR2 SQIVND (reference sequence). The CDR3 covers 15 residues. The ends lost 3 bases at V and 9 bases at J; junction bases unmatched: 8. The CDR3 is CASSITGGEIRELFF. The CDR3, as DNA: TGTGCCAGTAGTATCACAGGGGGCGAGATCAGGGAGCTGTTTTTT.

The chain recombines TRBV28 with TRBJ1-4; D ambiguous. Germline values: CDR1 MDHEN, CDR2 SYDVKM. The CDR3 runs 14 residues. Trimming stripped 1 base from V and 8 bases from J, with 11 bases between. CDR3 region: CASSLFTLPEKLFF. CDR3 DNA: TGTGCCAGCAGTTTATTCACCCTCCCCGAAAAACTGTTTTTT.

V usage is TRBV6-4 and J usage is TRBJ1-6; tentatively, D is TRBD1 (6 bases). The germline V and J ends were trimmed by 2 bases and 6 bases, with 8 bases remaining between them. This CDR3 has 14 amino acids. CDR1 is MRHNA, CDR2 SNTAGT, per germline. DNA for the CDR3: TGTGCCAGCAGTGACGGACAGCGTAATTCACCCCTCCACTTT. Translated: CASSDGQRNSPLHF.

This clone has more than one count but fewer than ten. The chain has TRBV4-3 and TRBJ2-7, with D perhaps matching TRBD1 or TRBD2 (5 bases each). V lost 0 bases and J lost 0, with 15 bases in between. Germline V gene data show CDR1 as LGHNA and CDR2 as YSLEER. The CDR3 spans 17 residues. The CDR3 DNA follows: TGCGCCAGCAGCCAAGAAGTTGAGGGACCCCTCTCCTACGAGCAGTACTTC. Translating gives CASSQEVEGPLSYEQYF.

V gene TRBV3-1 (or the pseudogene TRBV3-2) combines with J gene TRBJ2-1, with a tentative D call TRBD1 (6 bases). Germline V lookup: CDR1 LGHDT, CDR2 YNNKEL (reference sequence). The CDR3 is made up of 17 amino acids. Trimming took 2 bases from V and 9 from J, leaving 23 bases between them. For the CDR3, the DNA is TGTGCCAGCAGCCAACTCGCCGTTATGAGGGGGAAGGGTGAGCAGTTCTTC. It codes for CASSQLAVMRGKGEQFF.

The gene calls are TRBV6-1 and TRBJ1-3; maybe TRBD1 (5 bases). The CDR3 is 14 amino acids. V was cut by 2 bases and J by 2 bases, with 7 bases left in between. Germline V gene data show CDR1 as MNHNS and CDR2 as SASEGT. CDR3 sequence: CASSESRAGNTIYF. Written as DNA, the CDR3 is TGTGCCAGCAGTGAAAGCAGGGCTGGAAACACCATATATTTT.

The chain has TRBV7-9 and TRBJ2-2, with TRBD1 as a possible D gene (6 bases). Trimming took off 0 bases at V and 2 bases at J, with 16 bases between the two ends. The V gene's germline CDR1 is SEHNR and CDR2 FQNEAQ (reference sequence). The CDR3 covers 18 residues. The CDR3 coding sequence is TGTGCCAGCAGCTTAGCGCCCAGGCAGGGGATAAACACCGGGGAGCTGTTTTTT. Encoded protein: CASSLAPRQGINTGELFF.

The CDR3 protein is CASSIIGTGGSDTQYF. In DNA form, the CDR3 reads TGTGCCAGTAGTATTATTGGGACAGGGGGTTCAGATACGCAGTATTTT. The chain is built from TRBV19 and TRBJ2-3; 11 bases map to TRBD1. With V trimmed by 3 bases and J by 4 bases, 6 bases remained unmatched. Germline values: CDR1 LNHDA, CDR2 SQIVND (reference sequence). The CDR3 has 16 residues.

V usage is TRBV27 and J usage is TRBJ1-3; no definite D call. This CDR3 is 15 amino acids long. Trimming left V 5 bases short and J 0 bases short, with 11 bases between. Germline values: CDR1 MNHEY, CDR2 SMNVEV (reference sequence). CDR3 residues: CASSVSGISGNTIYF. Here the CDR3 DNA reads TGTGCCAGCAGTGTCTCCGGGATCTCTGGAAACACCATATATTTT.

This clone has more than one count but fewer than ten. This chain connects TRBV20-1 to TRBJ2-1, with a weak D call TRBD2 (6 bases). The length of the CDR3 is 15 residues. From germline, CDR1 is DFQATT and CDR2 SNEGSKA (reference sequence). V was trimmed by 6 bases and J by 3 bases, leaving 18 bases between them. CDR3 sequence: CSASGGNSIYNEQFF. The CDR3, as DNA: TGCAGTGCCAGTGGAGGGAACAGTATCTACAATGAGCAGTTCTTC.

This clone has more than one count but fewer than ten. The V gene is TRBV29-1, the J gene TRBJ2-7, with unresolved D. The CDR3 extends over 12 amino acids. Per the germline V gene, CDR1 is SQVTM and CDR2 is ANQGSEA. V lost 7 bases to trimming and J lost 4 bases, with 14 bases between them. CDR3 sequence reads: CSATDLGYEQYF. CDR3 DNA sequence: TGCAGCGCCACCGACCTAGGTTACGAGCAGTACTTC.

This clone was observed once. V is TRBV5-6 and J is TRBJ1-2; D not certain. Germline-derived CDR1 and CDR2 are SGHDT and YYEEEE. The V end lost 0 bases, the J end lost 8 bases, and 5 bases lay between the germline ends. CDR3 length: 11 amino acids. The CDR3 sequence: CASSLGFGYTF. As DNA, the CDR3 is TGTGCCAGCAGCTTGGGTTTCGGCTACACCTTC.

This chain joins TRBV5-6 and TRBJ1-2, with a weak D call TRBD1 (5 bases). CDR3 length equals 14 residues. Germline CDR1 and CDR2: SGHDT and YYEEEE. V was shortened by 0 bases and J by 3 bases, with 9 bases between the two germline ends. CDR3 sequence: CASSLGGAHYGYTF. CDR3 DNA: TGTGCCAGCAGCTTGGGAGGGGCTCACTATGGCTACACCTTC.

The CDR3: CASSYAAGGQPQHF. The CDR3 DNA follows: TGTGCCAGCAGTTACGCGGCTGGCGGTCAGCCCCAGCATTTT. The chain is built from TRBV6-5 and TRBJ1-5; D unresolved. V lost 2 bases and J 6 bases, leaving 11 bases between the germline ends. Germline-derived CDR1 and CDR2 are MNHEY and SVGAGI. CDR3 size: 14 residues.

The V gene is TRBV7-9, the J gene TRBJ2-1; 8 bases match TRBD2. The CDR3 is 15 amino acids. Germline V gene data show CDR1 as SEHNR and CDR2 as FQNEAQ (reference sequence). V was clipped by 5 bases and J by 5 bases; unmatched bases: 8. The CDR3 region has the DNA TGTGCCAGCAGCCAACTGGGACTAGGCCACAATGAGCAGTTCTTC. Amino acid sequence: CASSQLGLGHNEQFF. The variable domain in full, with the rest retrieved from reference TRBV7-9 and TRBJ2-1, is DTGVSQNPRHKITKRGQNVTFRCDPISEHNRLYWYRQTLGQGPEFLTYFQNEAQLEKSRLLSDRFSAERPKGSFSTLEIQRTEQGDSAMYLCASSQLGLGHNEQFFGPGTRLTVL.

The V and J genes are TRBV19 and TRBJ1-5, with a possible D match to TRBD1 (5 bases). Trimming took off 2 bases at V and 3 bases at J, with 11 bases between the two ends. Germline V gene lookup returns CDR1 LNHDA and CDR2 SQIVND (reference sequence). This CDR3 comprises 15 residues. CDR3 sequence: CASSIWRGANQPQHF. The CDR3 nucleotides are TGTGCCAGTAGTATATGGAGAGGGGCCAATCAGCCCCAGCATTTT.

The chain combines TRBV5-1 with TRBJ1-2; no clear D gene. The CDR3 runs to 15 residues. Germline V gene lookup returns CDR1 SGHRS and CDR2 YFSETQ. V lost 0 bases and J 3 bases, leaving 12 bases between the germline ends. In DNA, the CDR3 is TGCGCCAGCAGCTTGGAGTACAGAAGTGACTATGGCTACACCTTC. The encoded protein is CASSLEYRSDYGYTF.

The CDR3 loop reads CASSQVERGNIQYF. CDR3 DNA sequence: TGTGCCAGCAGCCAAGTCGAGCGGGGGAACATTCAGTACTTC. V gene TRBV4-2 combines with J gene TRBJ2-4; TRBD2 aligns across 8 bases. CDR1 LGHNA and CDR2 YNFKEQ come from the germline V gene. V was pared by 1 base and J by 7 bases, with 3 bases of the junction left unmatched. The CDR3 is 14 amino acids.

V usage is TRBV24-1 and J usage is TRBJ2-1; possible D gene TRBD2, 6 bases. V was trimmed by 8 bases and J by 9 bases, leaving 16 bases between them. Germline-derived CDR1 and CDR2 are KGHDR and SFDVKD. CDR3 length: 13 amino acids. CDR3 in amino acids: CATTSFGSSEQFF. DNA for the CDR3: TGTGCCACCACTTCGTTCGGGAGCAGTGAGCAGTTCTTC.